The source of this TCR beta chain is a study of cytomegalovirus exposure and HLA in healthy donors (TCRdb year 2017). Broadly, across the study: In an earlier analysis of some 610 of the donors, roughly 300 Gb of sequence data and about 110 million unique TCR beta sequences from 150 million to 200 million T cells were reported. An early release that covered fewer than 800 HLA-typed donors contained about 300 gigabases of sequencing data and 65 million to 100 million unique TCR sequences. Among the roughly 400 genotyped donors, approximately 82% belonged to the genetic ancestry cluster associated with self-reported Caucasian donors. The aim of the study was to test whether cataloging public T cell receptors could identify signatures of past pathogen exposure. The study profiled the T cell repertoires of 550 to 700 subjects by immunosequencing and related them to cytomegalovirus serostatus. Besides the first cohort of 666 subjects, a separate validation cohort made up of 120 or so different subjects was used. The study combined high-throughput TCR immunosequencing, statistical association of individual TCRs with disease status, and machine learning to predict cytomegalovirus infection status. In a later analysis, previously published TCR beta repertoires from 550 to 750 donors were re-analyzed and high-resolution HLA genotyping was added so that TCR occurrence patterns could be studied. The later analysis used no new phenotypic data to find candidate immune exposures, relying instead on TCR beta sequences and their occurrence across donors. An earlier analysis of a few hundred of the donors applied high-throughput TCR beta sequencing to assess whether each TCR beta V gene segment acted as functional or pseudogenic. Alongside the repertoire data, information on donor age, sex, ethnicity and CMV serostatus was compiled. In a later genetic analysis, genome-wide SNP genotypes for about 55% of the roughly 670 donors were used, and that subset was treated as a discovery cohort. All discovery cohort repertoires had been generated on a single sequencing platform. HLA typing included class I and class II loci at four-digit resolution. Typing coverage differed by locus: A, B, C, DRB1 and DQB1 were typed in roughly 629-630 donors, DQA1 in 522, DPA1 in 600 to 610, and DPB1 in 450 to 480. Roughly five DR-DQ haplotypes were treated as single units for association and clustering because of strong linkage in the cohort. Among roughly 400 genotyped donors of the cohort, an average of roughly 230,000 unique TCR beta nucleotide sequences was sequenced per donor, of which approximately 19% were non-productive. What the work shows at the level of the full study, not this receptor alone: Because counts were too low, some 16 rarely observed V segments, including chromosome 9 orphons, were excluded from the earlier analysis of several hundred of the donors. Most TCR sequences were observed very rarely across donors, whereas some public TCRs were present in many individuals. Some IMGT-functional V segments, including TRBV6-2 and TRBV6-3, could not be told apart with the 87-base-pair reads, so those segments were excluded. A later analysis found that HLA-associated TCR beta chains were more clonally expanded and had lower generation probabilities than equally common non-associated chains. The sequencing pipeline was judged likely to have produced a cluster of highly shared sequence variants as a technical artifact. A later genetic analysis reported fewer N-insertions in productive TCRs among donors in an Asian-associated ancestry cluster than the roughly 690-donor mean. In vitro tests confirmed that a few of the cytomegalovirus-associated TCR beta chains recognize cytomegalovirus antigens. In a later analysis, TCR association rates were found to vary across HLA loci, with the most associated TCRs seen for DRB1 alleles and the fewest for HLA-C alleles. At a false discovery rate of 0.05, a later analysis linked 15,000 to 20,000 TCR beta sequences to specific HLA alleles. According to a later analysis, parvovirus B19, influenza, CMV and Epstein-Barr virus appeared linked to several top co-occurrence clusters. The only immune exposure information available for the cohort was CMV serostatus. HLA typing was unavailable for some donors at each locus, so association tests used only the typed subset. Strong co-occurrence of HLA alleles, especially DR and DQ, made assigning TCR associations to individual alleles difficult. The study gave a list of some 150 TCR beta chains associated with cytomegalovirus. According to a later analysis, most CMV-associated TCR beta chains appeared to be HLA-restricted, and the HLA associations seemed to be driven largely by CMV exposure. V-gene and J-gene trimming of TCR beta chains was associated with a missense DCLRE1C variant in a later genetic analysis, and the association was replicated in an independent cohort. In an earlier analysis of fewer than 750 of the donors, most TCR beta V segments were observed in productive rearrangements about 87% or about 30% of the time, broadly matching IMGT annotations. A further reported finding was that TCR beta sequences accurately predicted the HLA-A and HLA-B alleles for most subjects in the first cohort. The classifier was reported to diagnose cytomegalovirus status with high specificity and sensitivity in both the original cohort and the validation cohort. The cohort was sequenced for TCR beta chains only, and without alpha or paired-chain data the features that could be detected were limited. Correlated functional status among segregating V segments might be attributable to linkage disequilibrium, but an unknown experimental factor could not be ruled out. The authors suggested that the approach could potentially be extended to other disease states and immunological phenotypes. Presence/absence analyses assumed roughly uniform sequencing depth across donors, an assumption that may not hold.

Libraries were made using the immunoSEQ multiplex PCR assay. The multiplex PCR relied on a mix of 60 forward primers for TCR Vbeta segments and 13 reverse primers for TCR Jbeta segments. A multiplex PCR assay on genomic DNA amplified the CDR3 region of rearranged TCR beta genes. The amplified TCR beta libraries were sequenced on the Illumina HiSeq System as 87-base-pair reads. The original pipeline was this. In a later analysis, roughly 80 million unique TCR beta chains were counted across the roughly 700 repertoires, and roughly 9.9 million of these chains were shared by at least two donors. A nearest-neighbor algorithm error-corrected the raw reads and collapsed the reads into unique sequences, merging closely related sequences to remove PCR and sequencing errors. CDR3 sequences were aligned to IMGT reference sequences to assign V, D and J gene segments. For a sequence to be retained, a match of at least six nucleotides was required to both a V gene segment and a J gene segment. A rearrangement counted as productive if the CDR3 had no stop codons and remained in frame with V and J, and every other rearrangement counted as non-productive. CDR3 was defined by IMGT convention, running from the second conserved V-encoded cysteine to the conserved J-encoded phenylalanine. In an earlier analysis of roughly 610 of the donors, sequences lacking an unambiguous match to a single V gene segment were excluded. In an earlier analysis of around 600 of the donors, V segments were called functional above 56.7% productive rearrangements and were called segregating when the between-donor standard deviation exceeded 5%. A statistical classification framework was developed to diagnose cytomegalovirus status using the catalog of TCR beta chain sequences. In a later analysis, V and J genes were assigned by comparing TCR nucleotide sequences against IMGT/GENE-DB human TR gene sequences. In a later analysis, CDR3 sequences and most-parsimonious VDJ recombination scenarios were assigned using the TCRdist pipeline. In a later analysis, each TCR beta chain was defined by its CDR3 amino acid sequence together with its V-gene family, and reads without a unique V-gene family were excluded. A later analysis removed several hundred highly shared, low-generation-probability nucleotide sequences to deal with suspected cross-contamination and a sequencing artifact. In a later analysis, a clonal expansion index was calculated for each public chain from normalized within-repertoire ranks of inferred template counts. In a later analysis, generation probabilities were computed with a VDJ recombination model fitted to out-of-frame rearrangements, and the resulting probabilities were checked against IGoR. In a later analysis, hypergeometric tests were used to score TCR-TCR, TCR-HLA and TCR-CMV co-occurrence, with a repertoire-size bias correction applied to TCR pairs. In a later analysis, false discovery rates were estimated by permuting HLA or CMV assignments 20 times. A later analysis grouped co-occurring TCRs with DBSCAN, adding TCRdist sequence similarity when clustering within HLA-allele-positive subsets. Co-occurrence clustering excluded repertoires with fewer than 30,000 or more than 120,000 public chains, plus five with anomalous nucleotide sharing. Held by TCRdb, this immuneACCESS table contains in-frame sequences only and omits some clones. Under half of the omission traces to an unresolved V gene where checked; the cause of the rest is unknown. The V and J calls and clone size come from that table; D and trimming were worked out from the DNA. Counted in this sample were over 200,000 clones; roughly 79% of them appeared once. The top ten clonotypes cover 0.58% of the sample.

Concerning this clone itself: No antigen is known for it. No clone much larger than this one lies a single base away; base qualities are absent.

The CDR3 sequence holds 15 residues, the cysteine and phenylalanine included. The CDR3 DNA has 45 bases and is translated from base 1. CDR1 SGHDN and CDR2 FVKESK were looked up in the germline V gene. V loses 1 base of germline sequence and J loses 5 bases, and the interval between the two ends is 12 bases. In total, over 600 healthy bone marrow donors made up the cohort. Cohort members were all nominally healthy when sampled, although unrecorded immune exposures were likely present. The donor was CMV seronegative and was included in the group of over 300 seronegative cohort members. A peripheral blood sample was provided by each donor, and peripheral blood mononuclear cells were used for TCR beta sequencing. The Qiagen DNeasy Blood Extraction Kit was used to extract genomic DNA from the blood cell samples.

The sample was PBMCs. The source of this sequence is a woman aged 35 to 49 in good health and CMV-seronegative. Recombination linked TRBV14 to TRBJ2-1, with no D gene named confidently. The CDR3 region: CASSQVRGLDNEQFF. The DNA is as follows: TGTGCCAGCAGCCAAGTTCGCGGTTTAGACAATGAGCAGTTCTTC.